The TCR beta chain under discussion was sequenced for a study of regulatory T cells in long-lasting Graves disease. For the study at large: Persistent Graves' disease denoted over 5 years of antithyroid drugs plus positive TSH receptor antibodies.

Noted time point: persistent/refractory GD, antithyroid drugs over 5 years with positive TRAb. RNA isolated from PBMCs was used to make the TCR library. Collection of peripheral blood (approximately 9 milliliters) was done using EDTA tubes. V gave up 6 bases and J gave up 0 bases, with 23 bases separating them. Germline CDR1 is DFQATT and CDR2 is SNEGSKA (reference sequence). This CDR3 has 17 residues. With iRepertoire HTBI primers and Arm-PCR of CDR3 regions, TCR beta libraries were built. MiXCR, applied by TCRdb to the multiplex PCR reads, yields one record per CDR3 protein. This sample yields 350,000 to 450,000 distinct CDR3 sequences, of which 20% are seen a single time; about a fifth belongs to the top ten. Study observations and caveats: Accuracy may have suffered from the small sample size. Repertoires from persistent disease leaned toward TRBV28, TRBJ1-2 and TRBJ2-5.

In its sample, this clonotype was seen a few times. No antigen is known for it. The source of this sequence is a female donor with Graves disease. Specimen: peripheral blood mononuclear cells (PBMCs), collected when the disease was refractory, from a patient treated with antithyroid drugs. The chain recombines TRBV20-1 with TRBJ1-2; possibly TRBD1 for D (5 bases). The CDR3 DNA is TGCAGTGCCCGCCAGGGAGGGCGTGCCGATCCTAACTATGGCTACACCTTC. This gives the protein CSARQGGRADPNYGYTF.